The 11 T cell receptor beta chains presented below share a single source sample, sequenced in a study of T cell responses to AZD1222 COVID-19 vaccine. The table came from immunoSEQ multiplex PCR; TCRdb's copy has only in-frame clones and leaves some out. The data hold 75,000 to 95,000 clones, with about 92% observed a single time. The sample in question was peripheral blood, obtained on day 0 of MenACWY control vaccination. These receptors were taken from an adult in good health.

The rearrangement joins TRBV25-1 to TRBJ1-2, with D possibly matching TRBD1 (5 bases). V lost 1 base and J lost 8, with 14 bases in between. This CDR3 has 14 residues. Germline V gives CDR1 MGHDK, CDR2 SYGVNS. In nucleotides, the CDR3 is TGTGCCAGCAGTGAATGGTCGCAGGGATGGGGCTACACCTTC. It is translated as CASSEWSQGWGYTF.

This chain links TRBV20-1 with TRBJ1-2; D unresolved. The V and J ends lost 4 bases and 7 bases respectively, with 7 bases between them. The CDR3 runs to 10 residues. Germline CDR1 and CDR2: DFQATT and SNEGSKA (reference sequence). CDR3 protein: CSATKGGYTF. DNA of the CDR3: TGCAGTGCTACTAAGGGTGGCTACACCTTC.

The chain carries TRBV25-1 and TRBJ1-2; D is unresolved. The CDR3 is 14 residues long. V was pared by 4 bases and J by 4 bases, with 13 bases between. Per the germline V gene, CDR1 is MGHDK and CDR2 is SYGVNS. For the CDR3, the DNA is TGTGCCAGCAGTGGTGGTCGAGAGGGCTATGGCTACACCTTC. Its translation is CASSGGREGYGYTF.

The V gene is TRBV4-3, the J gene TRBJ1-2, with TRBD1 as a possible D gene (6 bases). Germline CDR1 is LGHNA and CDR2 is YSLEER. The CDR3 runs 16 residues. Trimming stripped 2 bases from V and 6 bases from J, with 19 bases between. CDR3 loop: CASSQLGTTMHDGYTF. The CDR3 DNA follows: TGCGCCAGCAGCCAACTCGGGACAACTATGCACGATGGCTACACCTTC.

A single count supports this clone. The V gene is TRBV6-1, the J gene TRBJ1-5; D is unresolved. This CDR3 spans 16 amino acids. CDR1 MNHNS and CDR2 SASEGT come from the germline V gene. V gave up 2 bases and J gave up 4 bases, with 15 bases separating them. The CDR3 nucleotides are TGTGCCAGCAGTGAATACGTAGCGGTGGGAAATCAGCCCCAGCATTTT. This sequence encodes CASSEYVAVGNQPQHF.

J is TRBJ2-1 and V is TRBV7-2, with TRBD1 identical over 8 bases. The germline gives CDR1 SGHTA, CDR2 FQGNSA. The CDR3 extends over 14 amino acids. V lost 5 bases, J lost 8 bases, and 8 bases stayed unmatched. This CDR3 is CASSPRTGSDEQFF. The CDR3 DNA sequence: TGTGCCAGCAGCCCCCGGACAGGGAGTGATGAGCAGTTCTTC.

This rearrangement joins TRBV10-3 to TRBJ1-1; D remains unclear. Germline V CDR1 and CDR2: ENHRY, SYGVKD. Trimming took 2 bases from V and 8 from J, leaving 9 bases between them. The CDR3 runs to 12 residues. This chain's CDR3 is CAISEPAREAFF. The CDR3 nucleotides read TGTGCCATCAGTGAGCCGGCCAGGGAAGCTTTCTTT.

The chain has TRBV27 and TRBJ1-1, with 7 positions matching TRBD1. Germline lookup yields CDR1 MNHEY and CDR2 SMNVEV (reference sequence). The CDR3 length is 16 residues. Germline trimming cut 3 bases from V and 2 bases from J; bases unmatched to any gene: 9. The CDR3 bases are TGTGCCAGCAGTTTCGCCAGGGGGGGATTCAACACTGAAGCTTTCTTT. Encoded protein: CASSFARGGFNTEAFF.

The chain joins TRBV3-1 (or the pseudogene TRBV3-2) to TRBJ1-5; D may be TRBD1 (5 bases). This CDR3 is 14 amino acids long. The germline CDR1 and CDR2 sequences are LGHDT and YNNKEL (reference sequence). V was pared by 4 bases and J by 2 bases, with 9 bases between. Here the CDR3 reads CASSRGTGNQPQHF. The DNA for the CDR3 is TGTGCCAGCAGCCGCGGGACGGGCAATCAGCCCCAGCATTTT.

V gene TRBV13 combines with J gene TRBJ1-5; D gene ambiguous. V lost 3 bases, J lost 6 bases, and 9 bases lay in between. The CDR3 covers 13 residues. Germline V gene data show CDR1 as PRHDT and CDR2 as FYEKMQ (reference sequence). The chain's CDR3 is CASSFGVGQPQHF. In DNA, the CDR3 is TGTGCCAGCAGCTTCGGGGTCGGTCAGCCCCAGCATTTT. Based on the CDR3 plus reference TRBV13 and TRBJ1-5, the full variable domain is AAGVIQSPRHLIKEKRETATLKCYPIPRHDTVYWYQQGPGQDPQFLISFYEKMQSDKGSIPDRFSAQQFSDYHSELNMSSLELGDSALYFCASSFGVGQPQHFGDGTRLSIL.

V is TRBV7-2 and J is TRBJ2-2, with a possible D match to TRBD2 (6 bases). This CDR3 is 15 amino acids long. The germline V gene encodes CDR1 SGHTA and CDR2 FQGNSA. With 5 bases removed from V and 0 bases from J, the gap between germline ends came to 10 bases. DNA of the CDR3: TGTGCCAGCAGCCTGGGACTGCCGAACACCGGGGAGCTGTTTTTT. Translated: CASSLGLPNTGELFF.